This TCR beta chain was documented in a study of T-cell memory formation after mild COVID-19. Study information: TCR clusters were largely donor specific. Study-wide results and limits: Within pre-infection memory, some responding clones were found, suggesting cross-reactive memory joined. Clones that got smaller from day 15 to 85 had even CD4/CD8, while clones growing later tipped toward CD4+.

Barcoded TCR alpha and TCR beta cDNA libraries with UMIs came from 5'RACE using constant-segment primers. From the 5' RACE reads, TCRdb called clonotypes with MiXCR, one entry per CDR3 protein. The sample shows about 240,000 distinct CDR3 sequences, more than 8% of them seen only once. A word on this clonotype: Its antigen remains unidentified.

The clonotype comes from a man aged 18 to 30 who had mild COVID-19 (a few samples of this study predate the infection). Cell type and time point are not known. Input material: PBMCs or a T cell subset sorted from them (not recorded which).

The CDR3 reads CASSQASNTQYF. CDR3 nucleotide sequence: TGTGCCAGCAGCCAAGCGAGCAATACGCAGTATTTT. The rearrangement links TRBV3-1 to TRBJ2-3, with no clear D. V lost 1 base and J 7 bases, leaving 6 bases between the germline ends. This CDR3 is 12 amino acids long. Germline V CDR1 and CDR2: LGHDT, YNNKEL (reference sequence).